Listed here is a single T cell receptor beta chain. Germline CDR1 reads MGHDK; CDR2 reads SYGVNS. The CDR3 extends over 14 amino acids. With 7 bases removed from V and 0 bases from J, the gap between germline ends came to 13 bases. The record originates from a study of T cells in Graves' hyperthyroidism and ophthalmopathy. Looking at the study overall: Blood from the periphery was taken at initial diagnosis, before any treatment.

The study enrolled patients aged 18 to 65 with newly diagnosed hyperthyroidism of under 2 months' duration. Orbital computed tomography, thyroid ultrasound, serum thyroxine and TRAb, and clinical symptoms together informed the diagnoses. Amplified regions were TCR beta CDR3 sequences from RNA transcripts. The HTBI set primed first-round TCR CDR3 RT-PCR. One entry per CDR3 protein, called by TCRdb with MiXCR from the multiplex PCR reads. The data hold some 600,000 distinct CDR3 sequences, with about 15% observed a single time. This receptor was obtained from a woman in her thirties with Graves' hyperthyroidism that later progressed to Graves' ophthalmopathy. The chain recombines TRBV25-1 with TRBJ2-7; D remains unclear. Sequenced material: blood. Written as DNA, the CDR3 is TGTGCCAGCACCGGACGGTCAAGCTCCTACGAGCAGTACTTC. This sequence encodes CASTGRSSSYEQYF.